Following are 29 T cell receptor beta chains from one sample sequenced in a study of blood T cells in healthy people across ages. A second about 7 to 11 cycle PCR used barcoded and J-beta primers. From the 5' RACE reads, TCRdb called clonotypes with MiXCR, one entry per CDR3 protein. The sample comprises about 1.4 million distinct CDR3 sequences, approximately 60% of which are singletons, and over 6.5% rests with the top ten. The sequenced sample consisted of blood. The receptors here all came from a man between 18 and 29 years old in good health.

The genes are TRBV7-9 and TRBJ2-3; 8 positions match TRBD1. The CDR3 has 15 residues. The germline V gene encodes CDR1 SEHNR and CDR2 FQNEAQ (reference sequence). The V segment lost 5 bases and the J segment 4 bases; nucleotides outside the gene matches: 8. Written as DNA, the CDR3 is TGTGCCAGCAGCCCCAGGGCAGGGGGCTCAGATACGCAGTATTTT. Encoded protein: CASSPRAGGSDTQYF. Together with reference TRBV7-9 and TRBJ2-3, the CDR3 gives the full variable domain: DTGVSQNPRHKITKRGQNVTFRCDPISEHNRLYWYRQTLGQGPEFLTYFQNEAQLEKSRLLSDRFSAERPKGSFSTLEIQRTEQGDSAMYLCASSPRAGGSDTQYFGPGTRLTVL.

The J gene is TRBJ2-1, the V gene TRBV12-3 or TRBV12-4; TRBD2 agrees at 12 bases. The CDR3 spans 15 residues. Trimming cost V 6 bases and J 10 bases; bases outside gene matches: 10. CDR3 region: CASSLAGGPGKEQFF. CDR3 bases: TGTGCCAGCAGCCTAGCGGGGGGGCCGGGCAAGGAGCAGTTCTTC.

This chain links TRBV20-1 with TRBJ2-4; either TRBD1 or TRBD2 may fit D (5 bases each). CDR1 and CDR2 (germline): DFQATT, SNEGSKA (reference sequence). Trimming stripped 0 bases from V and 1 base from J, with 7 bases between. This CDR3 region has 14 residues. CDR3 sequence: CSARDWGAKNIQYF. Written as DNA, the CDR3 is TGCAGTGCTAGAGATTGGGGGGCCAAAAACATTCAGTACTTC.

This clonotype was counted a few times. This rearrangement joins TRBV28 to TRBJ2-5, with D perhaps TRBD1 (5 bases). The better agreement between TRBJ2-7 and the DNA end casts doubt on the J call. The CDR3 contains 12 residues. The germline CDR1 and CDR2 sequences are MDHEN and SYDVKM. The CDR3 is CASTTGRYEQYF. CDR3 sequence (DNA): TGTGCCAGCACCACAGGTCGGTACGAGCAGTACTTC.

The chain joins TRBV20-1 to TRBJ2-5; either TRBD1 or TRBD2 may supply D (5 bases each). The germline gives CDR1 DFQATT, CDR2 SNEGSKA (reference sequence). The V end lost 5 bases, the J end lost 5 bases, and 15 bases lay between the germline ends. This CDR3 has 13 amino acids. CDR3 sequence reads: CSAPRQRGETQYF. Here the CDR3 DNA reads TGCAGTGCTCCGAGACAGCGAGGGGAGACCCAGTACTTC.

The chain recombines TRBV20-1 with TRBJ1-1; possibly TRBD1 for D (6 bases). Trimming took 5 bases from V and 0 from J, leaving 16 bases between them. Germline V gives CDR1 DFQATT, CDR2 SNEGSKA (reference sequence). The CDR3 length is 15 residues. The CDR3 sequence: CSAGEEGDLNTEAFF. For the CDR3, the DNA is TGCAGTGCTGGCGAGGAGGGGGACTTGAACACTGAAGCTTTCTTT.

This chain uses TRBV2 with TRBJ2-5; TRBD2 matches 11 bases. In germline, CDR1 is SNHLY, CDR2 FYNNEI. Germline trimming cut 3 bases from V and 9 bases from J; bases unmatched to any gene: 15. This CDR3 has 17 residues. CDR3 nucleotides: TGTGCCAGCAGTGAGGGGACTAGCGGCAATAAAGTCGGGTCCCAGTACTTC. It codes for CASSEGTSGNKVGSQYF.

The chain couples TRBV12-3 or TRBV12-4 to TRBJ2-3, with 13 bases lining up with TRBD2. The CDR3 sequence is 16 residues long. V lost 3 bases, J lost 3 bases, and 3 bases stayed unmatched. CDR3 region: CASSFPTSGRTDTQYF. CDR3 in DNA: TGTGCCAGCAGTTTTCCGACTAGCGGGAGGACAGATACGCAGTATTTT.

The chain has TRBV12-3 or TRBV12-4 and TRBJ2-1, with 9 bases matching TRBD1. After removal of 7 bases from V and 7 bases from J, the junction contained 11 bases not matched to a gene. The CDR3 has 15 residues. This CDR3 is CASTPGQGWVNEQFF. As DNA, the CDR3 is TGTGCCAGCACCCCAGGACAGGGGTGGGTAAATGAGCAGTTCTTC.

This clonotype was picked up many times. This may be a read error: a much more frequent sequence differs by one nucleotide. This sequence joins TRBV27 and TRBJ2-5; D remains ambiguous. Germline loops: CDR1 MNHEY, CDR2 SMNVEV (reference sequence). This CDR3 contains 11 residues. The germline V and J ends were trimmed by 10 bases and 11 bases, with 17 bases remaining between them. This CDR3 reads CAIQGANEQYF. The CDR3 coding sequence is TGTGCCATCCAAGGAGCTAATGAGCAGTACTTC.

Regarding this clonotype: The germline gene is not matched at one end of the junction; a read error may be the cause. The rearrangement joins TRBV5-1 to TRBJ1-2; a possible D gene is TRBD1 (6 bases). Germline V lookup: CDR1 SGHRS, CDR2 YFSETQ. CDR3 length: 17 residues. CDR3 loop: CASSLEGTTALRDGYTF. As DNA, the CDR3 is TGCGCCAGCAGTTTGGAAGGGACAACGGCCTTGCGCGATGGCTACACCTTC.

The chain carries TRBV6-2 or TRBV6-3 and TRBJ2-7; no clear D gene. Germline V CDR1 and CDR2: MNHEY, SVGEGT. Between the trimmed V and J ends, which lost 1 base and 3 bases, there was a span of 10 bases. The CDR3 totals 14 residues. CDR3 coding DNA: TGTGCCAGCAGTTACTTCGGGTCCTTCTACGAGCAGTACTTC. Encoded protein: CASSYFGSFYEQYF.

Turning to this clonotype: This may be a read error: a much more frequent sequence differs by one nucleotide. The chain is built from TRBV20-1 and TRBJ2-7; the match to TRBD1 covers 7 bases. The CDR3 has 13 amino acids. Germline CDR1 and CDR2: DFQATT and SNEGSKA (reference sequence). Trimming took 2 bases from V and 1 from J; bases not matched to a gene: 2. CDR3 bases: TGCAGTGCTAGATACAGGGGATCCTACGAGCAGTACTTC. Translating gives CSARYRGSYEQYF.

As concerns this clonotype: One end of the junction fails to match germline, which may point to a read error. The V and J genes are TRBV5-5 and TRBJ2-7; the D is unclear. The DNA end is more similar to TRBJ2-5, so the J call may be wrong. Germline CDR1 and CDR2: SGHKS and YYEKEE (reference sequence). This CDR3 comprises 16 residues. In nucleotides, the CDR3 is TGCGCCAGCAGCACGGAAAGTGACGGACCTAAGGGGACCCAGTACTTC. Translated, it gives CASSTESDGPKGTQYF.

The chain couples TRBV15 to TRBJ2-7; D gene ambiguous. There are 14 residues in the CDR3. Looked up from germline, CDR1 is LNHNV and CDR2 is YYDKDF (reference sequence). With 0 bases removed from V and 1 base from J, the gap between germline ends came to 7 bases. The CDR3 region has the DNA TGTGCCACCAGCAGAGATATTGTTTCCTACGAGCAGTACTTC. Translation gives CATSRDIVSYEQYF.

This clonotype showed up just a few times. V and J are TRBV6-2 or TRBV6-3 and TRBJ1-5; weak D call: TRBD1 (5 bases). The CDR3 contains 14 residues. With 4 bases removed from V and 0 bases from J, the gap between germline ends came to 7 bases. CDR1 is MNHEY, CDR2 SVGEGT, per germline. Here the CDR3 reads CASSSTDSNQPQHF. Written as DNA, the CDR3 is TGTGCCAGCAGTTCGACAGATAGCAATCAGCCCCAGCATTTT.

The chain has TRBV6-6 and TRBJ1-2; 9 nucleotides match TRBD1. Germline CDR1 and CDR2: MNHNY and SVGAGI (reference sequence). V shed 4 bases, J shed 8 bases, and the junction held 8 bases outside the gene matches. This CDR3 is 14 amino acids long. The CDR3 is CASSFTGGARGYTF. As DNA, the CDR3 is TGTGCCAGCAGTTTCACAGGGGGCGCAAGGGGCTACACCTTC.

The chain uses TRBV12-3 or TRBV12-4 and TRBJ1-3; D is perhaps TRBD1 (5 bases). V shed 6 bases and J shed 0 bases, with 12 bases lying between them. This CDR3 has 15 amino acids. The CDR3 DNA sequence: TGTGCCAGCAGACAGCAGGGTGTCTCTGGAAACACCATATATTTT. Protein: CASRQQGVSGNTIYF.

The chain couples TRBV5-1 to TRBJ2-5; 10 bases agree with TRBD1. V was pared by 3 bases and J by 11 bases, with 1 base of the junction left unmatched. The CDR3 has 11 residues. The germline CDR1 and CDR2 sequences are SGHRS and YFSETQ. CDR3: CASSSDRGQYF. CDR3 nucleotides: TGCGCCAGCAGCTCGGACAGGGGGCAGTACTTC.

The chain couples TRBV2 to TRBJ2-7, with 8 bases fitting TRBD2. Matching the DNA end better, TRBJ2-5 makes the J call doubtful. The CDR3 covers 13 residues. Germline V gene sequence: CDR1 SNHLY, CDR2 FYNNEI. The CDR3 DNA sequence: TGTGCCAGCAGGCGGGGGGAGATGGAGACCCAGTACTTC. Its translation is CASRRGEMETQYF.

The CDR3 region has the DNA TGTGCCACTGAGGCGACAGGGTATATGGATGAGCAGTTCTTC. Translation: CATEATGYMDEQFF. V gene TRBV10-3 combines with J gene TRBJ2-1; 7 nucleotides line up with TRBD1. The CDR3 has 14 residues. Looked up from germline, CDR1 is ENHRY and CDR2 is SYGVKD. With 10 bases clipped from V and 8 bases from J, the junction kept 14 bases outside the gene matches.

The CDR3 DNA reads as TGTGCCAGCAGCACCCACGGGATTGGAGCAAACATTCAGTACTTC. Its protein is CASSTHGIGANIQYF. This chain links TRBV7-2 with TRBJ2-7, with a tentative D call TRBD2 (5 bases). The end of the DNA is better explained by TRBJ2-4, so the J call may be wrong. The germline V gene encodes CDR1 SGHTA and CDR2 FQGNSA. There are 15 residues in the CDR3.

This chain connects TRBV29-1 to TRBJ1-1, with 9 bases aligning to TRBD1. The CDR3 is 14 residues long. Trimming cost V 5 bases and J 4 bases; bases outside gene matches: 8. Germline lookup yields CDR1 SQVTM and CDR2 ANQGSEA. CDR3 residues: CSVWGQGFVTEAFF. CDR3 in DNA: TGCAGCGTTTGGGGACAGGGTTTTGTCACTGAAGCTTTCTTT. The full variable domain, with the rest looked up from reference TRBV29-1 and TRBJ1-1, is SAVISQKPSRDICQRGTSLTIQCQVDSQVTMMFWYRQQPGQSLTLIATANQGSEATYESGFVIDKFPISRPNLTFSTLTVSNMSPEDSSIYLCSVWGQGFVTEAFFGQGTRLTVV.

This sequence joins TRBV29-1 and TRBJ2-1; 9 nucleotides agree with TRBD1. The DNA end is a closer match to TRBJ2-7, so the J assignment may be wrong. Germline CDR1 reads SQVTM; CDR2 reads ANQGSEA. CDR3 size: 13 residues. For the CDR3, the DNA is TGCAGCGTCCGGACAGGGGTGGACAATGAGCAGTACTTC. Its protein product is CSVRTGVDNEQYF.

The chain carries TRBV20-1 and TRBJ2-7; D not certain. Trimming took 2 bases from V and 1 from J, leaving 9 bases between them. Germline loops: CDR1 DFQATT, CDR2 SNEGSKA (reference sequence). CDR3 length: 13 amino acids. The CDR3 DNA reads as TGCAGTGCTAGATGGGTCTCTTCCTACGAGCAGTACTTC. Translation gives CSARWVSSYEQYF.

The J gene is TRBJ1-5, the V gene TRBV20-1, with D uncertain. The germline CDR1 and CDR2 sequences are DFQATT and SNEGSKA (reference sequence). This CDR3 has 15 amino acids. The ends were cut back, 5 bases at V and 0 bases at J, with 14 bases in the middle. CDR3 sequence reads: CSASSSGYSNQPQHF. The CDR3 DNA reads as TGCAGTGCTTCCTCCTCTGGTTATAGCAATCAGCCCCAGCATTTT.

This clonotype was picked up a small number of times. V gene TRBV7-9 combines with J gene TRBJ1-1; maybe TRBD1 (5 bases). The length of the CDR3 is 14 residues. Looked up from germline, CDR1 is SEHNR and CDR2 is FQNEAQ (reference sequence). V lost 1 base and J 11 bases, leaving 17 bases between the germline ends. This CDR3 is CASSLVAGPKGAFF. CDR3 DNA sequence: TGTGCCAGCAGCTTAGTTGCTGGACCTAAGGGGGCTTTCTTT.

The chain couples TRBV28 to TRBJ2-7, with 8 bases lining up with TRBD1. Looked up from germline, CDR1 is MDHEN and CDR2 is SYDVKM. After removal of 2 bases from V and 3 bases from J, the junction contained 6 bases not matched to a gene. This CDR3 has 15 amino acids. CDR3 DNA sequence: TGTGCCAGCAGTTTAAGGGGACAGGAGATCTACGAGCAGTACTTC. Translated, it gives CASSLRGQEIYEQYF.

The V call is TRBV5-1, the J call TRBJ2-3; 7 bases are a match to TRBD2. Germline CDR1 is SGHRS and CDR2 is YFSETQ. V gave up 7 bases and J gave up 2 bases; unmatched junction bases: 10. CDR3 length: 15 residues. Written as DNA, the CDR3 is TGCGCCAGCGGGGAAACTAGCGTCTTCACAGATACGCAGTATTTT. This encodes CASGETSVFTDTQYF.